Below, 28 T cell receptor beta chains from the same sample are listed, as sequenced in a study of blood T cell repertoires in COVID-19. Assay: immunoSEQ multiplex PCR; the TCRdb copy retains only in-frame clones and omits some. The sample holds about 310,000 clones, around nine tenths seen once. The source material was PBMCs or T cells enriched from blood (not recorded which). Receptor source: a woman aged 25 to 45 who had recovered from COVID-19.

The sample holds one count of this clone. V gene TRBV27 combines with J gene TRBJ1-1; D may be TRBD1 (5 bases). Trimming pared 5 bases from V and 1 base from J, leaving 20 bases between. Germline CDR1 and CDR2: MNHEY and SMNVEV (reference sequence). The CDR3 sequence is 17 residues long. The CDR3 loop is CASSPYGVRTRNTEAFF. CDR3 bases: TGTGCCAGCAGTCCATATGGGGTACGGACAAGGAACACTGAAGCTTTCTTT.

The chain recombines TRBV29-1 with TRBJ2-3; a weak D match, TRBD1 (6 bases). In germline, CDR1 is SQVTM, CDR2 ANQGSEA. The CDR3 is 14 amino acids. Trimming took off 7 bases at V and 2 bases at J, with 16 bases between the two ends. The CDR3 DNA reads as TGCAGCGCAACCCGGAACAGGGCCACAGATACGCAGTATTTT. Translated, it gives CSATRNRATDTQYF.

The V gene is TRBV27, the J gene TRBJ2-1; tentative D call: TRBD1 (5 bases). The germline V gene encodes CDR1 MNHEY and CDR2 SMNVEV (reference sequence). This CDR3 comprises 12 residues. Trimming took off 3 bases at V and 14 bases at J, with 14 bases between the two ends. The chain's CDR3 is CASSFDLGREFF. DNA of the CDR3: TGTGCCAGCAGTTTCGATTTGGGGCGAGAGTTCTTC.

The V gene is TRBV5-1, the J gene TRBJ1-1; the D gene is possibly TRBD1 (6 bases). Trimming removed 6 bases at V and 7 bases at J, with 19 bases between. The CDR3 is made up of 14 amino acids. In germline, CDR1 is SGHRS, CDR2 YFSETQ. The CDR3 coding sequence is TGCGCCAGCACCCAGACTTACAGAGGGGGTGAAGCTTTCTTT. Amino acids: CASTQTYRGGEAFF.

The V gene is TRBV10-3, the J gene TRBJ2-5, with D perhaps matching TRBD2 (6 bases). The germline V and J ends were trimmed by 4 bases and 5 bases, with 17 bases remaining between them. There are 15 residues in the CDR3. CDR1 is ENHRY, CDR2 SYGVKD, per germline. The DNA for the CDR3 is TGTGCCATCAGTGGTGGAGGGAGTCTTATGGAGACCCAGTACTTC. Residues: CAISGGGSLMETQYF.

The V call is TRBV14, the J call TRBJ1-2, with a tentative D call TRBD1 (6 bases). CDR1 is SGHDN and CDR2 is FVKESK in the germline V gene. This CDR3 is 15 amino acids long. V dropped 0 bases and J dropped 4 bases, with 12 bases sitting between them. The CDR3 bases are TGTGCCAGCAGCCAAGATTTACAGGGCATCTATGGCTACACCTTC. This gives the protein CASSQDLQGIYGYTF.

The gene calls are TRBV28 and TRBJ1-5, with TRBD1 matching over 8 bases. The CDR3 extends over 16 amino acids. Per germline, CDR1 MDHEN and CDR2 SYDVKM. Trimming removed 3 bases from V and 4 bases from J; junction bases left unmatched: 8. CDR3: CASSFQGARLNQPQHF. The CDR3, as DNA: TGTGCCAGCAGTTTCCAGGGGGCGCGGTTGAATCAGCCCCAGCATTTT.

V and J are TRBV19 and TRBJ2-7; 11 bases map to TRBD2. Germline CDR1 LNHDA, CDR2 SQIVND (reference sequence). The CDR3 covers 13 residues. V gave up 4 bases and J gave up 5 bases; unmatched junction bases: 1. The DNA of the CDR3 is TGTGCCAGTAGTACTAGCGGGAGGAACGAGCAGTACTTC. Its translation is CASSTSGRNEQYF.

This clone was seen a single time. The chain joins TRBV14 to TRBJ2-7; 10 nucleotides agree with TRBD1. With V trimmed by 2 bases and J by 3 bases, 4 bases remained unmatched. Per germline, CDR1 SGHDN and CDR2 FVKESK. The CDR3 length is 15 residues. The CDR3 reads CASSQSWDRGYEQYF. The DNA of the CDR3 is TGTGCCAGCAGCCAATCCTGGGACAGGGGCTACGAGCAGTACTTC.

This sequence joins TRBV19 and TRBJ2-1, with TRBD2 matching 11 bases. The CDR3 spans 15 residues. Trimming cost V 7 bases and J 7 bases; bases outside gene matches: 9. The V gene's germline CDR1 is LNHDA and CDR2 SQIVND (reference sequence). CDR3 sequence reads: CASIATSGRRNEQFF. CDR3 bases: TGTGCCAGTATTGCCACTAGCGGGAGAAGAAATGAGCAGTTCTTC.

The CDR3 spells CATSYLDEQFF. The CDR3 coding sequence is TGTGCCACCTCCTACCTAGATGAGCAGTTCTTC. J is TRBJ2-1 and V is TRBV24-1; D remains unclear. Trimming pared 9 bases from V and 8 bases from J, leaving 10 bases between. This CDR3 region has 11 residues. Germline CDR1 KGHDR, CDR2 SFDVKD.

The chain joins TRBV27 to TRBJ2-3; 7 nucleotides match TRBD1. Germline CDR1 and CDR2: MNHEY and SMNVEV (reference sequence). The CDR3 consists of 16 residues. V lost 6 bases and J lost 2; bases outside the gene matches: 11. CDR3 DNA: TGTGCCAGCAGATTAGGCTTACAGGGGTACACAGATACGCAGTATTTT. It is translated as CASRLGLQGYTDTQYF.

V and J are TRBV4-1 and TRBJ1-1, with D perhaps matching TRBD1 (6 bases). The CDR3 totals 20 residues. Germline CDR1 MGHRA, CDR2 YSYEKL. Trimming left V 0 bases short and J 4 bases short, with 27 bases between. The CDR3: CASSQEYLRDTGWAGTEAFF. Here the CDR3 DNA reads TGCGCCAGCAGCCAAGAATATCTCCGGGACACGGGATGGGCAGGCACTGAAGCTTTCTTT.

This chain links TRBV7-9 with TRBJ1-5, with TRBD1 as a possible D gene (6 bases). Trimming took 1 base from V and 0 from J, leaving 19 bases between them. CDR3 length equals 19 residues. In germline, CDR1 is SEHNR, CDR2 FQNEAQ (reference sequence). This CDR3 reads CASSLGDTPTSYSNQPQHF. CDR3 nucleotide sequence: TGTGCCAGCAGCTTAGGGGACACGCCAACCAGTTATAGCAATCAGCCCCAGCATTTT.

This chain connects TRBV11-2 to TRBJ2-3; D gene unclear. This CDR3 is built from 13 residues. CDR1 and CDR2 (germline): SGHAT, FQNNGV. CDR3 sequence: CAMADQSTDTQYF. The CDR3 DNA is TGTGCAATGGCAGATCAAAGCACAGATACGCAGTATTTT.

V is TRBV18 and J is TRBJ2-7; D gene unclear. The germline gives CDR1 KGHSH, CDR2 LQKENI. Trimming stripped 6 bases from V and 4 bases from J, with 13 bases between. The CDR3 totals 13 residues. The CDR3 DNA follows: TGTGCCAGCTCCCTACTCAGCGATTACGAGCAGTACTTC. Translating gives CASSLLSDYEQYF.

The chain has TRBV6-5 and TRBJ2-1, with D possibly matching TRBD2 (6 bases). V lost 6 bases to trimming and J lost 8 bases, with 11 bases between them. Germline V gives CDR1 MNHEY, CDR2 SVGAGI. There are 12 residues in the CDR3. CDR3 loop: CASRGGADEQFF. DNA of the CDR3: TGTGCCAGCAGGGGAGGAGCTGATGAGCAGTTCTTC.

V and J are TRBV27 and TRBJ2-1, with D tentatively TRBD2 (6 bases). CDR1 and CDR2 (germline): MNHEY, SMNVEV (reference sequence). The CDR3 is 15 amino acids. Deletions cut 3 bases from V and 1 base from J, with 10 bases between. CDR3 protein: CASSFGGVSYNEQFF. Written as DNA, the CDR3 is TGTGCCAGCAGTTTTGGAGGGGTGTCCTACAATGAGCAGTTCTTC.

This clone came up a few times. The CDR3 DNA is TGCGCCAGCAGCGACGGGGGAAACCAAGAGACCCAGTACTTC. Residues: CASSDGGNQETQYF. J is TRBJ2-5 and V is TRBV4-1; D may be TRBD2 (6 bases). The CDR3 spans 14 residues. CDR1 is MGHRA and CDR2 is YSYEKL in the germline V gene. Trimming cost V 5 bases and J 0 bases, with 10 bases left between them.

This chain connects TRBV6-1 to TRBJ2-7; 16 positions agree with TRBD2. Germline CDR1 MNHNS, CDR2 SASEGT. Unmatched junction bases numbered 8, after V lost 0 bases and J lost 0 bases. The CDR3 is 20 amino acids. The CDR3 here is CASSEAFWGLAGGSSYEQYF. As DNA, the CDR3 is TGTGCCAGCAGTGAAGCTTTCTGGGGACTAGCGGGAGGGAGCTCCTACGAGCAGTACTTC.

This sequence joins TRBV3-1 (or the pseudogene TRBV3-2) and TRBJ2-7; D gene uncertain. V was shortened by 0 bases and J by 0 bases, with 9 bases between the two germline ends. The germline V gene encodes CDR1 LGHDT and CDR2 YNNKEL (reference sequence). The CDR3 totals 15 residues. This CDR3 is CASSQDHASSYEQYF. Written as DNA, the CDR3 is TGTGCCAGCAGCCAAGACCACGCCAGCTCCTACGAGCAGTACTTC.

This chain joins TRBV5-1 and TRBJ1-5; TRBD1 agrees at 8 bases. Trimming at V came to 0 bases and at J to 0 bases, leaving 14 bases not matched to a gene. The CDR3 length is 20 residues. Germline loops: CDR1 SGHRS, CDR2 YFSETQ. The CDR3 DNA sequence: TGCGCCAGCAGCTTGGAAGGACAGGGAGTGTTTAAGTTTAGCAATCAGCCCCAGCATTTT. Translated: CASSLEGQGVFKFSNQPQHF.

This clone turned up a few times. The V call is TRBV19, the J call TRBJ1-6, with D possibly TRBD1 on 5 matching bases. Germline V lookup: CDR1 LNHDA, CDR2 SQIVND (reference sequence). The CDR3 extends over 13 amino acids. Trimming left V 11 bases short and J 8 bases short, with 16 bases between. CDR3 sequence reads: CACSGLSDSPLHF. In nucleotides, the CDR3 is TGTGCCTGTTCGGGACTCTCGGATTCACCCCTCCACTTT. Using reference TRBV19 and TRBJ1-6 for the parts outside the CDR3, the full variable domain is DGGITQSPKYLFRKEGQNVTLSCEQNLNHDAMYWYRQDPGQGLRLIYYSQIVNDFQKGDIAEGYSVSREKKESFPLTVTSAQKNPTAFYLCACSGLSDSPLHFGNGTRLTVT.

The gene calls are TRBV6-5 and TRBJ2-7; TRBD1 matches at 10 bases. The CDR3 consists of 15 residues. CDR1 MNHEY and CDR2 SVGAGI come from the germline V gene. V lost 6 bases to trimming and J lost 2 bases; unmatched junction nucleotides: 7. This chain's CDR3 is CASRIRDRGPYEQYF. CDR3 bases: TGTGCCAGCAGGATCCGGGACAGGGGCCCCTACGAGCAGTACTTC.

This clone turned up a few times. The chain carries TRBV7-9 and TRBJ2-2, with D tentatively TRBD1 (5 bases). Trimming cost V 4 bases and J 2 bases, with 8 bases left between them. The CDR3 runs to 14 residues. Germline CDR1 SEHNR, CDR2 FQNEAQ (reference sequence). In DNA, the CDR3 is TGTGCCAGCAGCTCCAGGGCTAACACCGGGGAGCTGTTTTTT. It translates to CASSSRANTGELFF.

The V and J genes are TRBV9 and TRBJ1-4, with TRBD1 as a possible D gene (6 bases). The CDR3 runs to 12 residues. From germline, CDR1 is SGDLS and CDR2 YYNGEE. The V end was cut by 4 bases, the J end by 14 bases, with 15 bases between. The CDR3 is CASSSRGGRLFF. The CDR3 nucleotides read TGTGCCAGCAGCTCTCGTGGGGGCAGGCTGTTTTTT.

V and J are TRBV6-5 and TRBJ1-2, with TRBD1 matching 7 bases. The CDR3 is made up of 15 amino acids. The junction had 4 bases not matched to a gene; V was cut back by 2 bases and J by 1 base. Per germline, CDR1 MNHEY and CDR2 SVGAGI. CDR3 bases: TGTGCCAGCAGTTACGGACAGGACGTTAACTATGGCTACACCTTC. Protein sequence: CASSYGQDVNYGYTF.

The chain combines TRBV29-1 with TRBJ1-2; 9 bases are shared with TRBD1. Germline V gene sequence: CDR1 SQVTM, CDR2 ANQGSEA. The CDR3 length is 14 residues. The V and J ends lost 5 bases and 6 bases, in that order; junction bases with no gene match: 10. The CDR3: CSVWTGEGVDGYTF. The CDR3 DNA reads TGCAGCGTTTGGACAGGGGAGGGGGTGGATGGCTACACCTTC.